This TCR beta chain is drawn from a study of T cell repertoires in ileal Crohn's disease. Measured with immunoSEQ multiplex PCR; TCRdb has only the in-frame clones, and not every one. Of fewer than 20,000 clones in the sample, 50% to 75% were seen once. Germline lookup yields CDR1 LGHNA and CDR2 YSLEER. Trimming at V came to 4 bases and at J to 0 bases, leaving 6 bases not matched to a gene. The CDR3 is 16 residues long. The chain uses TRBV4-3 and TRBJ1-1, with 9 bases identical to TRBD1. The sequenced sample was ileal tissue. This TCR was recovered from an adult with Crohn's disease. In DNA form, the CDR3 reads TGCGCCAGCAGCCCACGGACAGGGGTGGTGAACACTGAAGCTTTCTTT. This encodes CASSPRTGVVNTEAFF.